This TCR beta chain was identified in a study of blood T cells in healthy people across ages. Broader study findings: In older individuals, TCR beta diversity per million T cells was lower, falling roughly linearly with age. A greater number of naive CD4+ cells and higher diversity distinguished long-lived donors from aged donors.

Healthy Russian Caucasian donors spanned ages roughly 6 to 90 years. Roughly 10 milliliters of peripheral blood were drawn from each donor. For the second PCR, which ran for about 6 to 12 cycles, a sample-barcoded 5' primer and a J-beta primer mix were used. Via MiXCR, TCRdb re-called the 5' RACE reads, giving one row per CDR3 protein. The data show about 1,000,000 distinct CDR3 sequences, roughly 45% seen once. Comments on this clonotype: As yet, its antigen is unknown.

The sample comprised blood. The TCR originated in a woman in her sixties in good health.

CDR3 DNA: TGCGCCAGCAGTGAGAAGGGAACGGGCACAGATACGCAGTATTTT. Encoded protein: CASSEKGTGTDTQYF. V gene TRBV10-1 combines with J gene TRBJ2-3; D is unresolved. Germline lookup yields CDR1 WNHNN and CDR2 SYGVQD (reference sequence). The CDR3 is made up of 15 amino acids. V lost 2 bases to trimming and J lost 1 base, with 10 bases between them.